The 7 T cell receptor beta chains below come from one sample, sequenced in a study of cytomegalovirus exposure and HLA in healthy donors. Primers included in the PCR were 60 Vbeta and 13 Jbeta primers. Profiling relied on immunoSEQ multiplex PCR, and the TCRdb table lists in-frame clones only, not all of them. There are about 160,000 clones in the sample; around 73% occur only once, and approximately 1.5% lies in the top ten. The sequenced sample consisted of PBMCs. The receptors originated from a male donor in good health and CMV-seronegative.

The chain links TRBV19 to TRBJ2-7; D is undetermined. CDR1 LNHDA and CDR2 SQIVND come from the germline V gene (reference sequence). The V gene lost 2 bases and the J gene lost 3 bases, with 11 bases spanning the gap. This CDR3 has 14 amino acids. The CDR3 DNA reads as TGTGCCAGTAGTATACCCGGAGACCTCTACGAGCAGTACTTC. As protein: CASSIPGDLYEQYF.

CDR3 residues: CAWNRGSGTAEQFF. The CDR3 DNA reads as TGTGCCTGGAACAGGGGGAGCGGTACGGCTGAGCAGTTCTTC. The V and J genes are TRBV30 and TRBJ2-1; TRBD1 agrees at 8 bases. V shed 4 bases and J 9 bases; nucleotides not matched to a gene: 11. This CDR3 contains 14 residues. From germline, CDR1 is GTSNPN and CDR2 SVGIG (reference sequence).

V is TRBV7-2 and J is TRBJ2-1; 9 positions agree with TRBD1. J lost 5 bases, V lost 5 bases, and 7 bases had no gene match. This CDR3 comprises 15 residues. Germline CDR1 and CDR2: SGHTA and FQGNSA. DNA for the CDR3: TGTGCCAGCAGCCTAGGGGACAGGGTAAACAATGAGCAGTTCTTC. Translating it yields CASSLGDRVNNEQFF.

This clone was found a few times. This rearrangement joins TRBV5-8 to TRBJ1-1; D remains ambiguous. CDR1 SGHTS and CDR2 YDEGEE come from the germline V gene. The V end was cut by 4 bases, the J end by 6 bases, with 13 bases between. The length of the CDR3 is 13 residues. CDR3 bases: TGTGCCAGCAGCCCCCTCGGGAGGCCTGAAGCTTTCTTT. Translation gives CASSPLGRPEAFF.

This clone has a handful of counts. This rearrangement joins TRBV28 to TRBJ2-2, with a possible D match to TRBD2 (6 bases). Trimming took 8 bases from V and 1 from J, leaving 11 bases between them. Germline CDR1 reads MDHEN; CDR2 reads SYDVKM. The CDR3 loop spans 14 amino acids. The CDR3 loop is CASRGTVNTGELFF. Here the CDR3 DNA reads TGTGCCAGCCGGGGGACGGTGAACACCGGGGAGCTGTTTTTT.

The chain joins TRBV4-2 to TRBJ1-5; D uncertain. The CDR3 has 17 residues. CDR1 and CDR2 (germline): LGHNA, YNFKEQ. V was clipped by 0 bases and J by 0 bases, with 12 bases between them. The CDR3 reads CASSQDVRVYSNQPQHF. The CDR3 nucleotides are TGTGCCAGCAGCCAAGACGTCCGGGTCTATAGCAATCAGCCCCAGCATTTT.

The genes are TRBV2 and TRBJ2-5; tentatively, D is TRBD1 (6 bases). The J call may be wrong; the DNA end is better matched by TRBJ2-7. Germline V gene sequence: CDR1 SNHLY, CDR2 FYNNEI. The CDR3 loop spans 11 amino acids. Here the CDR3 DNA reads TGTGCCAGCCGGTCAGGGGACGAGCAGTACTTC. It codes for CASRSGDEQYF.